A single sample is the source of the 3 T cell receptor beta chains below, sequenced in a study of cytomegalovirus exposure and HLA in healthy donors (TCRdb year 2017). Library creation used the immunoSEQ multiplex PCR assay. For the multiplex PCR, a mixture combining 60 forward primers for TCR Vbeta segments and 13 reverse primers for TCR Jbeta segments was used. The table was pulled from immuneACCESS by TCRdb, which kept in-frame rearrangements only. Such tables lose some clones; where checked, under half of the loss comes from unresolved V genes, and the rest has no known cause. The sample table contains approximately 73,000 clones; only one count was recorded for roughly 71% of them. Together, the top ten hold 9.5% to 15% of the sample. Sequencing was carried out using PBMCs. These receptors came from a man in his sixties or seventies in good health and CMV-seronegative.

J is TRBJ2-1 and V is TRBV2, with a weak D call TRBD2 (6 bases). Germline V gene lookup returns CDR1 SNHLY and CDR2 FYNNEI. The V gene lost 3 bases and the J gene lost 0 bases, with 9 bases spanning the gap. The CDR3 sequence is 15 residues long. The CDR3 DNA is TGTGCCAGCAGTGATAGCGGCCTCTCCTACAATGAGCAGTTCTTC. This codes for CASSDSGLSYNEQFF.

This clone was recorded only once. The gene calls are TRBV7-9 and TRBJ1-5; TRBD1 matches 8 bases. This CDR3 has 13 residues. V lost 6 bases and J lost 10; bases outside the gene matches: 8. In germline, CDR1 is SEHNR, CDR2 FQNEAQ (reference sequence). The CDR3 loop reads CASREQGDGPQHF. For the CDR3, the DNA is TGTGCCAGCAGGGAACAGGGGGACGGACCCCAGCATTTT.

This clone was counted once. The chain couples TRBV18 to TRBJ2-1; no firm D call. V lost 6 bases and J lost 2, with 8 bases in between. Germline loops: CDR1 KGHSH, CDR2 LQKENI. This CDR3 contains 13 residues. The CDR3 here is CASSRGTYNEQFF. CDR3 DNA: TGTGCCAGCTCGCGAGGAACCTACAATGAGCAGTTCTTC.